The entry that follows covers one TCR beta chain sequence. No cognate antigen has been identified for it. No qualities accompany the bases; no much larger clone lies one base away. In the germline V gene, CDR1 corresponds to SGHTA and CDR2 to FQGNSA. Trimming leaves V shorter by 0 bases and J shorter by 8 bases, with the junction holding 6 bases beyond the gene matches. Taken from cysteine to phenylalanine, the CDR3 has 14 residues. Only CDR3 DNA is held: 42 bases, read in frame from base 1. Collaborating institutions collected whole blood in K2EDTA tubes following their own protocols. Collaborator samples were shipped for TCRbeta analysis as frozen whole blood, isolated PBMCs, or DNA extracted from either sample type. The immunoSEQ Assay, a bias-controlled multiplex PCR, was used to amplify TCRbeta CDR3 regions from genomic DNA. In the original analysis: Within the assay, amplification of reference gene primers was used to estimate how many nucleated cells each sample contained. Sequence reads were collapsed and filtered to measure the absolute abundance of every unique TCRbeta CDR3 rearrangement. For each sample, productive Simpson clonality was calculated as the square root of Simpson's diversity index across productive rearrangements. This immuneACCESS table, as held by TCRdb, lists in-frame sequences with V and J called but not all clones. Of the missing ones, under half trace to an unresolved V gene in checked studies; the others have no known cause. Clone size and V and J calls were adopted from that table, with D and trimming inferred from the DNA. This sample gives 55,000 to 75,000 clones in total; about 74% of them show up just once. Clones ranked in the top ten supply roughly 20% of the sample.

The data belong to a study of blood T cell repertoires in COVID-19 (TCRdb year 2020). Regarding the study in general: Collaborator samples came from the United States, Italy and Spain and covered acute and convalescent phases of COVID-19. The prospective study material was composed of cDNA or gDNA derived from T cells, B-cell-depleted T cells, or PBMCs. The dataset comprised deeply sampled blood TCRbeta repertoires from subjects exposed to, actively infected with, or recovered from COVID-19. The repertoires were released in a freely available public database intended as a resource for research on the immune response to SARS-CoV-2. The samples were drawn from the first 160 participants of the ongoing ImmuneRACE study and from 1,254 subjects provided by 6 global collaborators. The sample metadata nearly always contained a de-identified subject ID, COVID-19 status, age in years and sex. Where available, HLA class I and class II types were obtained from metadata supplied by the sample provider rather than from assay-based typing.

The investigation overall reported the following: How much clinical and demographic metadata was included differed by source and by participant, and the metadata was provided uncurated.

The receptor's source is a human donor in a cohort sampled during active COVID-19. The chain uses TRBV7-2 and TRBJ1-2; the junction holds 7 bases that match TRBD1. Input material: peripheral blood. For the CDR3, the sequence is CASSLAGQAGGYTF. The nucleotides read TGTGCCAGCAGCTTAGCAGGACAGGCAGGCGGCTACACCTTC.